Listed below are T cell receptor beta chains from one sample, sequenced in a study of regulatory T cells in long-lasting Graves disease. TCRdb processed the multiplex PCR reads anew with MiXCR; each CDR3 protein has one entry. The data contain around 400,000 distinct CDR3 sequences, around a quarter of them singletons. The sequences come from peripheral blood mononuclear cells (PBMCs), collected when the disease was refractory, from a patient treated with antithyroid drugs. The receptors shown here come from a female donor with Graves disease. Both conserved end residues are part of each CDR3. D genes are given only for firm matches. Some rows have no size entry. The others give once, few or many, or a class for an expanded clone.

D gene	clone size	V gene	J gene	CDR3 protein	CDR3 DNA
-	-	TRBV4-1	TRBJ2-7	CASSQVLGLGEQYF	TGCGCCAGCAGCCAAGTTTTGGGGTTGGGGGAGCAGTACTTC
-	few	TRBV5-4	TRBJ2-7	CASSAASFYEQYF	TGTGCCAGCAGTGCGGCCTCCTTCTACGAGCAGTACTTC
TRBD1	-	TRBV16	TRBJ2-4	CASSQSPGQVAKNIQYF	TGTGCCAGCAGCCAGAGTCCGGGACAGGTAGCCAAAAACATTCAGTACTTC
-	few	TRBV6-1	TRBJ2-7	CASSRGGAGGSWEQYF	TGTGCCAGCAGCCGCGGGGGGGCAGGGGGCTCTTGGGAGCAGTACTTC
-	many	TRBV2	TRBJ2-5	CASTFQIQETQYF	TGTGCCAGCACGTTCCAGATTCAAGAGACCCAGTACTTC
-	-	TRBV2	TRBJ2-7	CASTVEGRSSYEQYF	TGTGCCAGCACTGTGGAAGGCCGGAGCTCCTACGAGCAGTACTTC
-	few	TRBV19	TRBJ2-1	CASSVGLTGYNEQFF	TGTGCCAGTAGTGTGGGTCTTACTGGGTACAATGAGCAGTTCTTC
-	-	TRBV12-3/TRBV12-4	TRBJ2-3	CASKTGLRSDTQYF	TGTGCCAGCAAGACGGGACTGCGATCCGATACGCAGTATTTT
-	-	TRBV7-3	TRBJ2-7	CASSLSAGSSYEQYF	TGTGCCAGCAGCTTAAGTGCGGGTAGCTCCTACGAGCAGTACTTC
-	-	TRBV20-1	TRBJ1-1	CSATGELNTEAFF	TGCAGTGCTACCGGGGAGTTGAACACTGAAGCTTTCTTT
-	-	TRBV19	TRBJ2-7	CASSIDLPALEQYF	TGTGCCAGTAGTATAGATCTACCCGCCCTGGAGCAGTACTTC
TRBD1	few	TRBV27	TRBJ1-5	CASRRDPTGGNNQPQHF	TGTGCCAGCAGAAGAGACCCGACAGGGGGAAACAATCAGCCCCAGCATTTT
-	-	TRBV6-9	TRBJ2-2	CASSLRAHTGELFF	TGTGCCAGCAGTTTGAGGGCTCACACCGGGGAGCTGTTTTTT
-	many	TRBV7-2	TRBJ2-7	CASSLWTVPEQYF	TGTGCCAGCAGCCTCTGGACTGTCCCCGAGCAGTACTTC
-	many	TRBV30	TRBJ1-4	CAWNEGTAEKLFF	TGTGCCTGGAATGAGGGAACAGCTGAAAAACTGTTTTTT
TRBD2	-	TRBV11-2	TRBJ2-2	CASRSLREGRTGELFF	TGTGCCAGCAGGTCCCTGAGGGAGGGGAGGACCGGGGAGCTGTTTTTT
-	few	TRBV19	TRBJ1-2	CASSIKRLGLGGYTF	TGTGCCAGTAGTATTAAAAGACTGGGACTCGGCGGCTACACCTTC